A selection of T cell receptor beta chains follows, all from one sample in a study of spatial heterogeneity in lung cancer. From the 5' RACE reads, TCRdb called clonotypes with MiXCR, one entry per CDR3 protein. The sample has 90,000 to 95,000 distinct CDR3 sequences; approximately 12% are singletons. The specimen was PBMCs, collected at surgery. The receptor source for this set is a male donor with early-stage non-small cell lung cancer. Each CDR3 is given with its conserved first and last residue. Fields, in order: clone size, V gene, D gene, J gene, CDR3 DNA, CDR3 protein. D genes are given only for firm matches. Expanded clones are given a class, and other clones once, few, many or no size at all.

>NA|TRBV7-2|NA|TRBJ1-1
TGTGCCAGCAGCAGAGAAGGGGACATGAACACTGAAGCTTTCTTT
CASSREGDMNTEAFF
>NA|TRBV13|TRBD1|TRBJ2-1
TGTGCCAGCAGCTTGGGACAGGCGCCCTACAATGAGCAGTTCTTC
CASSLGQAPYNEQFF
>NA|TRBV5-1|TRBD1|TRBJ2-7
TGCGCCAGCAGCACGACCGGGACAGGGTCGGGTGAGCAGTACTTC
CASSTTGTGSGEQYF
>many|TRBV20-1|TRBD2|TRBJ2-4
TGCAGTGCTAGAGATCTGACTAGCGGGAAACGGTCCAAAAACATTCAGTACTTC
CSARDLTSGKRSKNIQYF
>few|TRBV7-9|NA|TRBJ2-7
TGTGCCAGCAGCAACGTGCGAGGGATCCGTTCCTACGAGCAGTACTTC
CASSNVRGIRSYEQYF
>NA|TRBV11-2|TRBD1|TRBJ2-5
TGTGCCAGCAGCTTCGGGACAGGGATCGAGACCCAGTACTTC
CASSFGTGIETQYF
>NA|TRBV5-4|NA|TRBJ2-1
TGTGCCAGCAGCTTGGAAAGGCTAGCAAGCTACAATGAGCAGTTCTTC
CASSLERLASYNEQFF
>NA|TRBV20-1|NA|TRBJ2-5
TGCAGTGCTAGAGACAGACACCCGTACCAAGAGACCCAGTACTTC
CSARDRHPYQETQYF
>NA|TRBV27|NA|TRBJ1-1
TGTGCCAGCAGTTTAATGGGGCGAGTCACTGAAGCTTTCTTT
CASSLMGRVTEAFF
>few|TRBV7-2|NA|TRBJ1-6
TGTGCCAGCAGCTTACCCGGCAGGAATTCACCCCTCCACTTT
CASSLPGRNSPLHF
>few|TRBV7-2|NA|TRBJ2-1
TGTGCCAGCAGCCTTTTTAGGGGGTCGGGTGAGCAGTTCTTC
CASSLFRGSGEQFF
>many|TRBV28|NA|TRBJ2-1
TGTGCCAGCAGTTTAAGGGGGGAGCAGTTCTTC
CASSLRGEQFF
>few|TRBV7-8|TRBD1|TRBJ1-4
TGTGCCAGCAGCACCAGACAGGGAACTAATGAAAAACTGTTTTTT
CASSTRQGTNEKLFF
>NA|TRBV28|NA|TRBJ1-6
TGTGCCAGCAGCGTACCAGGGAATAATTCACCCCCCCACTTT
CASSVPGNNSPPHF
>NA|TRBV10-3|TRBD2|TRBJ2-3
TGTGCCATCACCTTTAGCGGGACTAGCACAGATACGCAGTATTTT
CAITFSGTSTDTQYF
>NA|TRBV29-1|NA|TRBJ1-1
TGCAGCGCCGAAGGCCATCTGAACACTGAAGCTTTCTTT
CSAEGHLNTEAFF
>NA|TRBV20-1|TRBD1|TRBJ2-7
TGCAGTGCTAGAGATTCTACAGGGGGAGTTGGGAACGAGCAGTACTTC
CSARDSTGGVGNEQYF
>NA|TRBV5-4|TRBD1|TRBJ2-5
TGTGCCAGCAGCTCCTTCAACAGGGGGCGGGAGACCCAGTACTTC
CASSSFNRGRETQYF
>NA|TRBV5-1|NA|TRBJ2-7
TGCGCCAGCAAGAATCATGGCGGGCCAAACTACGAGCAGTACTTC
CASKNHGGPNYEQYF
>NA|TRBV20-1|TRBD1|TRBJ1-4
TGCAGTGCTAGAGGCGCCCGGGACAGGGAAAAACTGTTTTTT
CSARGARDREKLFF
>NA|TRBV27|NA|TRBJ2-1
TGTGCCAGCAGACAATCGGGGGCGGGTGAGCAGTTCTTC
CASRQSGAGEQFF
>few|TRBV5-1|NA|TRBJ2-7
TGCGCCAGCAGCTTGGCCCAAGGACCCTACGAGCAGTACTTC
CASSLAQGPYEQYF
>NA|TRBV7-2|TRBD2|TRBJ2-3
TGTGCCAGCAGCCCCCTAGCGGGAGGGGGCACAGATACGCAGTATTTT
CASSPLAGGGTDTQYF
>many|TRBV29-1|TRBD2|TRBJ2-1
TGCAGCGTACCCCTAGCGGTAGCCTACAATGAGCAGTTCTTC
CSVPLAVAYNEQFF
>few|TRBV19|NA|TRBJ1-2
TGTGCCAGTAGTATTGGACAGCCTACGAGTGGCTACACCTTC
CASSIGQPTSGYTF
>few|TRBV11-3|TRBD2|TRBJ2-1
TGTGCCAGCAGCTCGATGACTAGCGGGATATACAATGAGCAGTTCTTC
CASSSMTSGIYNEQFF